This T cell receptor beta chain was obtained from a study of cytomegalovirus exposure and HLA in healthy donors. The study's findings and limits: In vitro checks showed that a few CMV-associated chains really do target CMV antigens. An analysis done earlier found most TCR beta V segments productive about 87% or about 30% of the time. In a later analysis, a genetic analysis reported fewer productive-TCR N-insertions in an Asian-associated ancestry cluster than the cohort average.

A word on this clone: Its antigen is unknown.

After removal of 4 bases from V and 3 bases from J, the junction contained 8 bases not matched to a gene. Germline V lookup: CDR1 LGHNA, CDR2 YNFKEQ. The CDR3 sequence is 17 residues long. The PCR used 60 Vbeta and 13 Jbeta primers. This table comes from immunoSEQ multiplex PCR, and its TCRdb copy is limited to in-frame clones, with some not included. This table holds over 150,000 clones, around 77% found once. The chain has TRBV4-2 and TRBJ2-4, with 11 bases matching TRBD2. The receptor comes from a woman younger than 45 in good health and CMV-seronegative. The sequencing sample was made of PBMCs. For the CDR3, the DNA is TGTGCCAGCAGCCGATTACTAGCGGGAGCGCTCAAAAACATTCAGTACTTC. It is translated as CASSRLLAGALKNIQYF.